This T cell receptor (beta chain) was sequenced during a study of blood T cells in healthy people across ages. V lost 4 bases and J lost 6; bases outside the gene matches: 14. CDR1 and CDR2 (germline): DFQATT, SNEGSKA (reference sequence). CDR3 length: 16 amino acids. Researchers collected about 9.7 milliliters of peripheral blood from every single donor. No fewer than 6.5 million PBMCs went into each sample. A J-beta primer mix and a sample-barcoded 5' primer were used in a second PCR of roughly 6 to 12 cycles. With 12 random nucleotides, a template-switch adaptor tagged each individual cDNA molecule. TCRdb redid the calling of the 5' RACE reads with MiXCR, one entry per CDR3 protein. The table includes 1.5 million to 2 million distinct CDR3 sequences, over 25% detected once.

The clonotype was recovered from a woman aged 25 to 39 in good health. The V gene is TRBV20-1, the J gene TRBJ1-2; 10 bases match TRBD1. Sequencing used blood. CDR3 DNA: TGCAGTGCTAAGTCGGGGACAGGGGCCCTTTGGAATGGCTACACCTTC. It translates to CSAKSGTGALWNGYTF.